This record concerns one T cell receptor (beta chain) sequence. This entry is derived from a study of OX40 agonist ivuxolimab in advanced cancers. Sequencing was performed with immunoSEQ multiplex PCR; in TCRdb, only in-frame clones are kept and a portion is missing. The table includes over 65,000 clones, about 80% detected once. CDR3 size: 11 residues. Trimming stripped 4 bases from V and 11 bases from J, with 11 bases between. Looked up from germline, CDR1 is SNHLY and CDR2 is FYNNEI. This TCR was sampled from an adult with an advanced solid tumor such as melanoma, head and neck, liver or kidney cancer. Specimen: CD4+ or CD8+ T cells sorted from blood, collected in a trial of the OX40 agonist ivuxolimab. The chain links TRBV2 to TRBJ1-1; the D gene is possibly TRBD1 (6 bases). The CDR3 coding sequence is TGTGCCAGCAGTGGAAGGGGGGCGGCTTTCTTT. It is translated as CASSGRGAAFF.